A selection of T cell receptor beta chains follows, all from one sample in a study of blood T cells in healthy people across ages. From the 5' RACE reads, TCRdb called clonotypes with MiXCR, one entry per CDR3 protein. The sample contains about 580,000 distinct CDR3 sequences, around 48% of which appear only once. The sample consisted of blood. The receptors shown here come from a man aged 80 or over in good health. Each CDR3 is given with its conserved first and last residue. The D gene is left open where the match is weak. Clone sizes are given selectively: once, few, many, or a class where the clone is expanded.

V: TRBV5-1; D: .; J: TRBJ2-3; size: few; DNA: TGCGCCAGCAGCGGAGGGGCCCCAGATACGCAGTATTTT; CDR3: CASSGGAPDTQYF
V: TRBV3-1; D: .; J: TRBJ2-1; size: .; DNA: TGTGCCAGCAGCCAATATAGGGGTCCATCATCCTACAATGAGCAGTTCTTC; CDR3: CASSQYRGPSSYNEQFF
V: TRBV11-2; D: .; J: TRBJ2-7; size: .; DNA: TGTGCCGGCAGCTGGTCTAACGGATACGAGCAGTACTTC; CDR3: CAGSWSNGYEQYF
V: TRBV20-1; D: TRBD1; J: TRBJ2-1; size: .; DNA: TGCAGTGCCGGGGGACAGGGAAGCTACAATGAGCAGTTCTTC; CDR3: CSAGGQGSYNEQFF
V: TRBV12-3/TRBV12-4; D: .; J: TRBJ1-1; size: .; DNA: TGTGCCAGCAGTTTATCGGCATTGAACACTGAAGCTTTCTTT; CDR3: CASSLSALNTEAFF
V: TRBV6-5; D: .; J: TRBJ2-2; size: .; DNA: TGTGCCAGCAGGAGCCCAGGGTTGGGTTTTGCCGGGGAGCTGTTTTTT; CDR3: CASRSPGLGFAGELFF
V: TRBV7-2; D: .; J: TRBJ2-7; size: .; DNA: TGTGCCAGCAGCTTAGGTGGGAGGATACACGAGCAGTACTTC; CDR3: CASSLGGRIHEQYF
V: TRBV6-2/TRBV6-3; D: TRBD2; J: TRBJ2-5; size: .; DNA: TGTGCCAGCAGTTACCCAGCGGGGCCACTACAAGAGACCCAGTACTTC; CDR3: CASSYPAGPLQETQYF
V: TRBV2; D: .; J: TRBJ1-4; size: .; DNA: TGTGCCAGCAGGCCACGGACTTGGGTTGATGAAAAACTGTTTTTT; CDR3: CASRPRTWVDEKLFF
V: TRBV7-2; D: .; J: TRBJ2-5; size: .; DNA: TGTGCCAGCAGCTTAGTTGGGGGTGAATCCTACAATGAGCAGTACTTC; CDR3: CASSLVGGESYNEQYF
V: TRBV27; D: TRBD1; J: TRBJ2-1; size: few; DNA: TGTGCCAGCTGCCCAATTGGGACAGGGGGCGACAATGAGCAGTTCTTC; CDR3: CASCPIGTGGDNEQFF
V: TRBV7-2; D: TRBD2; J: TRBJ2-7; size: few; DNA: TGTGCCAGCAGCTCTACTAGCGGGACTATCTACGAGCAGTACTTC; CDR3: CASSSTSGTIYEQYF
V: TRBV6-6; D: .; J: TRBJ2-2; size: .; DNA: TGTGCCAGCAGTTTCACAGCGAACACCGGGGAGCTGTTTTTT; CDR3: CASSFTANTGELFF
V: TRBV12-3/TRBV12-4; D: .; J: TRBJ2-2; size: .; DNA: TGTGCCAGCAGTACGCAGGGGAACGGGGAGCTGTTTTTT; CDR3: CASSTQGNGELFF
V: TRBV4-3; D: .; J: TRBJ2-1; size: few; DNA: TGCGCCAGCAGCCAAGAAGGGGGGATAGCTGGTTCCTACAATGAGCAGTTCTTC; CDR3: CASSQEGGIAGSYNEQFF
V: TRBV7-2; D: TRBD1; J: TRBJ2-1; size: .; DNA: TGTGCCAGCAGCGTAGGGACAGTCTACAATGAGCAGTTCTTC; CDR3: CASSVGTVYNEQFF
V: TRBV6-6; D: .; J: TRBJ2-7; size: many; DNA: TGTGCCAGCACGCGGCCGAGCTCCTACGAGCAGTACTTC; CDR3: CASTRPSSYEQYF
V: TRBV7-9; D: .; J: TRBJ1-1; size: few; DNA: TGTGCCAGCAGCTTAGGGACCATGAACACTGAAGCTTTCTTT; CDR3: CASSLGTMNTEAFF
V: TRBV20-1; D: .; J: TRBJ1-2; size: .; DNA: TGCAGTGCTAGGTTTTCCATTCGGGACTACACCTTC; CDR3: CSARFSIRDYTF
V: TRBV12-3/TRBV12-4; D: .; J: TRBJ1-5; size: .; DNA: TGTGCCAGCAGTTTACGTAGAGATCAGCCCCAGCATTTT; CDR3: CASSLRRDQPQHF
V: TRBV12-3/TRBV12-4; D: .; J: TRBJ2-7; size: once; DNA: TGTGCCAGCAGTTTAAGCCAGGGTTCGGACGAGCAGTACTTC; CDR3: CASSLSQGSDEQYF
V: TRBV7-2; D: .; J: TRBJ1-5; size: .; DNA: TGTGCCAGCAGCTTGGGGAGTGGGGCAGGGGGCAATCAGCCCCAGCATTTT; CDR3: CASSLGSGAGGNQPQHF
V: TRBV11-1; D: TRBD1; J: TRBJ2-7; size: .; DNA: TGTGCCAGCAGCGATGCCGGCGACAGGGTCTACGAGCAGTACTTC; CDR3: CASSDAGDRVYEQYF